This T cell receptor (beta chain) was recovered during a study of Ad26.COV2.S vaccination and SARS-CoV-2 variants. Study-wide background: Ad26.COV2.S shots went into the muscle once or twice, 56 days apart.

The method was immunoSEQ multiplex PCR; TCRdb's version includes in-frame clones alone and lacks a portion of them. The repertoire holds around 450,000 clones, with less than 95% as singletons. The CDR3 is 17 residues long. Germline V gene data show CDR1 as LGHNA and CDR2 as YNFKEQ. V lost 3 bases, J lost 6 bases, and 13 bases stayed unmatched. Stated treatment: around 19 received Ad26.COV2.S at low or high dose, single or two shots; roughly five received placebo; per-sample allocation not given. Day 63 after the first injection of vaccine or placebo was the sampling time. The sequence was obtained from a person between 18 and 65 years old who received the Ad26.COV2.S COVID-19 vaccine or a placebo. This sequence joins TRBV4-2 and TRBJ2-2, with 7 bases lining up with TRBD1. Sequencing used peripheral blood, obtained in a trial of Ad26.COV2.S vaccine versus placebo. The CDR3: CASSQGPTGIGAGELFF. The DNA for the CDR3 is TGTGCCAGCAGCCAGGGACCGACAGGGATTGGAGCCGGGGAGCTGTTTTTT.